The present TCR beta chain was sequenced within a study of cytomegalovirus exposure and HLA in healthy donors. Germline loops: CDR1 SEHNR, CDR2 FQNEAQ (reference sequence). V was pared by 4 bases and J by 2 bases, with 15 bases between. This CDR3 has 16 residues. A multiplex PCR was run with 60 Vbeta primers and 13 Jbeta primers. Clones were sequenced by immunoSEQ multiplex PCR, and TCRdb holds only the in-frame ones, with some missing. This sample has 180,000 or so clones, with roughly 80% found just once. This clone occurred a few times. What it recognizes is unknown. Study-wide results and limits: With later analysis, a missense DCLRE1C variant became linked to TCR beta V- and J-gene trimming. Some TCR beta chains (roughly 150 of them) were listed as cytomegalovirus-associated. The Asian-associated ancestry cluster reportedly had fewer N-insertions than the approximately 670-donor mean in a later analysis.

The sequence derives from a female donor in good health and CMV-seronegative. Sequencing was carried out using PBMCs. The V call is TRBV7-9, the J call TRBJ2-1; maybe TRBD2 (7 bases). The CDR3 is CASSSRGGGAYNEQFF. The DNA for the CDR3 is TGTGCCAGCAGCTCCCGGGGAGGGGGTGCCTACAATGAGCAGTTCTTC.